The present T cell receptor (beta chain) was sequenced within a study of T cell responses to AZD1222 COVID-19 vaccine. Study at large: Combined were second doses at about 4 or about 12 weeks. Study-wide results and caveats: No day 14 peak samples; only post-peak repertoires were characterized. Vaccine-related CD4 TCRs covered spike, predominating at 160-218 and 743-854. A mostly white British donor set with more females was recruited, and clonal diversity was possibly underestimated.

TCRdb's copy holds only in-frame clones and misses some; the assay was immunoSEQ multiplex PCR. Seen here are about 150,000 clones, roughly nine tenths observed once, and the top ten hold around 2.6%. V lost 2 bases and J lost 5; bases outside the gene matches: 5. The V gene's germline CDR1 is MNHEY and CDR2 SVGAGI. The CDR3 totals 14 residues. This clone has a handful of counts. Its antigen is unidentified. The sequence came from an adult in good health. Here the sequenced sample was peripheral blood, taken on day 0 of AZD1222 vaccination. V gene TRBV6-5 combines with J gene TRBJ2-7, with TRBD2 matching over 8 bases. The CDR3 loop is CASSYGTRSNEQYF. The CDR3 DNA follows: TGTGCCAGCAGTTACGGGACTAGATCCAACGAGCAGTACTTC.